The rows below give T cell receptor beta chains drawn from one sample of a study of T cell repertoires in cytomegalovirus infection. Via MiXCR, TCRdb re-called the reads, giving one row per CDR3 protein. The table lists 150,000 to 200,000 distinct CDR3 sequences, roughly a fifth of them singletons. Sequences were obtained from PBMCs. The receptors here all came from a human donor in good health (CMV status not recorded). Some clones in this sample may be carry-over from other donors' samples. CDR3s include the opening cysteine and the closing phenylalanine or tryptophan. D genes are given only for firm matches. Size values are once, few and many counts, or a class for expanded clones, and some rows have none.

TRBV7-3	TRBJ1-6	-	-	CASSPQASYNSPLHF	TGTGCCAGCAGCCCCCAGGCCAGTTATAATTCACCCCTCCACTTT
TRBV28	TRBJ1-2	once	-	CASTERGVNEAYGYTF	TGTGCCAGCACCGAGAGAGGGGTTAACGAAGCATATGGCTACACCTTC
TRBV6-2/TRBV6-3	TRBJ2-2	-	TRBD2	CASSLADTGELFF	TGTGCCAGCAGCCTAGCGGACACCGGGGAGCTGTTTTTT
TRBV2	TRBJ2-5	few	-	CASSPRGIQETQYF	TGTGCCAGCAGCCCCCGTGGGATCCAAGAGACCCAGTACTTC
TRBV19	TRBJ2-6	-	TRBD1	CASSTRTGSGANVLTF	TGTGCCAGTAGTACCCGGACAGGGTCTGGGGCCAACGTCCTGACTTTC
TRBV29-1	TRBJ2-5	-	-	CSVVPPSRQTQYF	TGCAGCGTTGTTCCCCCTTCTCGGCAGACCCAGTACTTC
TRBV19	TRBJ1-2	-	-	CASSAAGKSNYGYTF	TGTGCCAGTAGCGCCGCAGGGAAGTCTAACTATGGCTACACCTTC
TRBV7-8	TRBJ2-7	many	-	CASSSGPKDYEQYF	TGTGCCAGCAGCTCGGGACCGAAAGACTACGAGCAGTACTTC
TRBV6-6	TRBJ2-5	-	TRBD2	CASSHGWEGTQYF	TGTGCCAGCAGCCACGGGTGGGAGGGGACCCAGTACTTC
TRBV5-1	TRBJ2-3	-	TRBD1	CASSHRGSTDTQYF	TGCGCCAGCAGCCACAGGGGAAGCACAGATACGCAGTATTTT
TRBV28	TRBJ2-5	-	-	CASSLWAGQQETQYF	TGTGCCAGCAGTTTATGGGCGGGGCAGCAAGAGACCCAGTACTTC
TRBV7-2	TRBJ2-1	many	-	CASSLMQQGVGEQFF	TGTGCCAGCAGCTTAATGCAACAGGGTGTCGGTGAGCAGTTCTTC
TRBV29-1	TRBJ2-7	-	TRBD1	CSAGTGPTYEQYF	TGCAGCGCGGGGACAGGGCCAACCTACGAGCAGTACTTC
TRBV6-1	TRBJ1-2	-	-	CASSKTNYGYTF	TGTGCCAGCTCAAAGACAAACTATGGCTACACCTTC
TRBV12-3/TRBV12-4	TRBJ2-5	-	TRBD2	CASSFSSGGAQETQYF	TGTGCCAGCAGTTTTAGTAGCGGGGGGGCCCAAGAGACCCAGTACTTC
TRBV19	TRBJ2-1	-	-	CASSLGSVLHMNEQFF	TGTGCCAGTAGCCTAGGGAGCGTACTCCATATGAATGAGCAGTTCTTC
TRBV7-9	TRBJ2-1	few	-	CASSPPSWVGSVSKQFF	TGTGCCAGCAGTCCCCCATCATGGGTGGGGTCTGTATCAAAGCAGTTCTTC
TRBV11-2	TRBJ2-3	many	-	CASSLDIPTTDTQYF	TGTGCCAGCAGCTTAGATATCCCAACCACAGATACGCAGTATTTT
TRBV12-3/TRBV12-4	TRBJ2-7	-	-	CASSPGLTYSYEQYF	TGTGCCAGCAGTCCTGGACTAACCTACTCCTACGAGCAGTACTTC
TRBV7-2	TRBJ2-5	many	TRBD2	CASSLTRGRAETQYF	TGTGCCAGCAGCTTAACTCGCGGGAGGGCGGAGACCCAGTACTTC
TRBV6-5	TRBJ1-1	few	-	CASTKDRSFQSEAFF	TGTGCCAGCACTAAGGACCGGTCCTTTCAGTCTGAAGCTTTCTTT
TRBV27	TRBJ1-4	-	-	CASSLSLRAWGEKLFF	TGTGCCAGCAGTTTATCTCTGCGGGCATGGGGAGAAAAACTGTTTTTT
TRBV19	TRBJ2-2	-	TRBD1	CASGTDSNTGELFF	TGTGCCAGCGGGACAGACTCGAACACCGGGGAGCTGTTTTTT
TRBV7-2	TRBJ1-6	many	-	CASSPRGGAPLHF	TGTGCCAGCAGCCCCCGAGGTGGGGCACCCCTCCACTTT
TRBV6-2/TRBV6-3	TRBJ2-1	many	-	CASSYSPGMGYNEQFF	TGTGCCAGCAGTTACTCGCCGGGGATGGGGTACAATGAGCAGTTCTTC
TRBV18	TRBJ2-3	few	-	CASSQIGTSSTDTQYF	TGTGCCAGCTCACAGATAGGGACATCTAGCACAGATACGCAGTATTTT
TRBV28	TRBJ2-2	many	TRBD1	CASSSIPGGWSTGELFF	TGTGCCAGCAGTTCGATCCCAGGGGGCTGGAGTACCGGGGAGCTGTTTTTT
TRBV7-2	TRBJ2-3	many	TRBD2	CASSFTERGPPPDTQYF	TGTGCCAGCAGCTTCACGGAGCGGGGCCCCCCCCCCGATACGCAGTATTTT
TRBV6-6	TRBJ2-7	few	TRBD1	CASSVTGQGLGEQYF	TGTGCCAGCAGTGTGACGGGACAGGGGCTTGGCGAGCAGTACTTC
TRBV19	TRBJ1-5	-	TRBD1	CASSSIDRAEQPQHF	TGTGCCAGTAGTAGTATCGACAGGGCCGAACAGCCCCAGCATTTT
TRBV5-5	TRBJ2-2	-	TRBD2	CASSLAGDYRSGELFF	TGTGCCAGCAGCTTGGCCGGGGACTATAGGTCCGGGGAGCTGTTTTTT
TRBV28	TRBJ1-5	-	-	CASSLRDGGVEPQHF	TGTGCCAGCAGTCTCAGGGACGGGGGAGTCGAGCCCCAGCATTTT
TRBV2	TRBJ1-6	-	-	CASSEEGRPPLHF	TGTGCCAGCAGTGAAGAGGGACGTCCCCCCCTCCACTTT
TRBV7-9	TRBJ2-5	many	-	CASSPPRSGETQYF	TGTGCCAGCAGCCCCCCGCGGTCCGGCGAGACCCAGTACTTC
TRBV7-2	TRBJ2-7	many	TRBD2	CASRSELASSSYEQYF	TGTGCCAGCAGATCTGAACTAGCGTCGAGCTCCTACGAGCAGTACTTC
TRBV6-1	TRBJ1-4	-	TRBD1	CASSPAVGTGFEKLFF	TGTGCCAGCAGTCCGGCAGTGGGGACAGGATTTGAAAAACTGTTTTTT
TRBV20-1	TRBJ1-3	few	-	CSARQGNTIYF	TGCAGTGCTAGGCAGGGTAACACCATATATTTT